Shown below are 23 T cell receptor beta chains from a single sample sequenced in a study of blood T cells in healthy people across ages. With a J-beta primer mix and a sample-barcoded 5' primer, a second PCR ran about 7 to 11 cycles. TCRdb processed the 5' RACE reads anew with MiXCR; each CDR3 protein has one entry. The sample comprises around 650,000 distinct CDR3 sequences, roughly 32% of which are singletons, and 15% rests with the top ten. Sequenced input: blood. These receptors were taken from a woman of 80 years or more in good health.

This clonotype is a singleton in its sample. The rearrangement uses TRBV7-9 and TRBJ1-1; TRBD1 is a possible D gene (5 bases). This CDR3 has 12 residues. V was trimmed by 8 bases and J by 10 bases, leaving 17 bases between them. Germline V CDR1 and CDR2: SEHNR, FQNEAQ (reference sequence). For the CDR3, the DNA is TGTGCCAGCGGCCCTATTAGACAGCCAGCTTTCTTT. This gives the protein CASGPIRQPAFF.

Concerning this clonotype itself: Just one base apart from a much larger clone, this may be a read error. V usage is TRBV6-1 and J usage is TRBJ1-5, with a weak D call TRBD1 (6 bases). The CDR3 runs 16 residues. Germline V gene lookup returns CDR1 MNHNS and CDR2 SASEGT. CDR3 sequence reads: CASSEFWTAGNQPPHF. DNA of the CDR3: TGTGCCAGCAGTGAATTCTGGACAGCTGGCAATCAGCCCCCGCATTTT.

The rearrangement uses TRBV2 and TRBJ1-5; perhaps TRBD1 as D (5 bases). Trimming cost V 4 bases and J 2 bases, with 12 bases left between them. Germline lookup yields CDR1 SNHLY and CDR2 FYNNEI. The CDR3 has 15 residues. CDR3 bases: TGTGCCAGCAGTGGGGGGGGTTCCCGCAATCAGCCCCAGCATTTT. It codes for CASSGGGSRNQPQHF. Complete variable domain (other parts from reference TRBV2 and TRBJ1-5): EPEVTQTPSHQVTQMGQEVILRCVPISNHLYFYWYRQILGQKVEFLVSFYNNEISEKSEIFDDQFSVERPDGSNFTLKIRSTKLEDSAMYFCASSGGGSRNQPQHFGDGTRLSIL.

This clonotype has more than one count but fewer than ten. The chain combines TRBV30 with TRBJ2-3; 7 bases fit TRBD2. V gave up 2 bases and J gave up 0 bases; unmatched junction bases: 5. The CDR3 is 15 residues long. Germline values: CDR1 GTSNPN, CDR2 SVGIG (reference sequence). CDR3 sequence reads: CAWSSGGTSTDTQYF. CDR3 DNA: TGTGCCTGGAGTTCGGGGGGTACTAGCACAGATACGCAGTATTTT.

This clonotype was counted a few times. This CDR3 reads CASSCPAAVPEAFF. The CDR3 nucleotides are TGTGCCAGCAGCTGCCCGGCAGCGGTCCCTGAAGCTTTCTTT. The rearrangement uses TRBV7-9 and TRBJ1-1, with D uncertain. Germline loops: CDR1 SEHNR, CDR2 FQNEAQ (reference sequence). V lost 4 bases, J lost 6 bases, and 15 bases lay in between. This CDR3 is 14 amino acids long.

The chain recombines TRBV27 with TRBJ2-1, with D possibly matching TRBD2 (5 bases). CDR1 and CDR2 from the germline V gene are MNHEY and SMNVEV (reference sequence). V was pared by 1 base and J by 9 bases, with 16 bases between. The CDR3 length is 15 residues. The DNA for the CDR3 is TGTGCCAGCAGTTTATGGACTGCCTCGCCCGGTGAGCAGTTCTTC. Translating it yields CASSLWTASPGEQFF.

Concerning this clonotype: A read error may explain this, as a much larger clone is one base away. The chain carries TRBV3-1 and TRBJ2-1; D tentatively fits TRBD1 or TRBD2 (6 bases each). Germline-derived CDR1 and CDR2 are LGHDT and YNNKEL (reference sequence). V was clipped by 5 bases and J by 7 bases, with 18 bases between them. The CDR3 spans 15 residues. CDR3 sequence reads: CASSGGPLPRNEQFF. The CDR3 nucleotides read TGTGCCAGCAGCGGGGGGCCATTACCTCGAAATGAGCAGTTCTTC.

This clonotype came up many times. V and J are TRBV15 and TRBJ2-5; 7 positions match TRBD1. V gave up 5 bases and J gave up 4 bases; unmatched junction bases: 10. CDR3 length: 15 amino acids. CDR1 and CDR2 (germline): LNHNV, YYDKDF (reference sequence). CDR3 in amino acids: CATSPGTAGGETQYF. CDR3 bases: TGTGCCACCAGCCCGGGGACAGCTGGCGGAGAGACCCAGTACTTC.

This clonotype was detected many times. The V gene is TRBV20-1, the J gene TRBJ2-7; the D gene is possibly TRBD1 (5 bases). V was clipped by 2 bases and J by 3 bases, with 14 bases between them. This CDR3 region has 14 residues. CDR1 is DFQATT, CDR2 SNEGSKA, per germline (reference sequence). The chain's CDR3 is CSARFPGSFYEQYF. CDR3 coding DNA: TGCAGTGCTAGATTTCCAGGGTCCTTCTACGAGCAGTACTTC.

The genes are TRBV9 and TRBJ1-3; D remains unclear. The CDR3 is 15 residues long. Between the trimmed V and J ends, which lost 1 base and 5 bases, there was a span of 13 bases. Germline V gene sequence: CDR1 SGDLS, CDR2 YYNGEE. The CDR3 DNA sequence: TGTGCCAGCAGCGTACAGCCGACTGAGAGAAACACCATATATTTT. Translating it yields CASSVQPTERNTIYF.

A word on this clonotype: This may be a read error: a much more frequent sequence differs by one nucleotide. The rearrangement links TRBV3-1 to TRBJ2-3, with TRBD2 as a possible D gene (6 bases). CDR3 length: 15 amino acids. Trimming took off 0 bases at V and 5 bases at J, with 12 bases between the two ends. Germline V gives CDR1 LGHDT, CDR2 YNNKEL (reference sequence). The CDR3 bases are TGTGCCAGCAGCCAAGAAGGGAGGTGGATAGATACGCAGTATTTT. Its translation is CASSQEGRWIDTQYF.

The genes are TRBV10-3 and TRBJ2-3, with TRBD1 matching over 7 bases. In germline, CDR1 is ENHRY, CDR2 SYGVKD. The CDR3 loop spans 15 amino acids. V dropped 10 bases and J dropped 5; count of bases not matched to a gene: 15. CDR3 nucleotides: TGTGCCACCACACAGGACAGGACCAGAGGAGATACGCAGTATTTT. The encoded protein is CATTQDRTRGDTQYF.

At least ten counts were recorded for this clonotype. The chain has TRBV5-6 and TRBJ2-7, with 9 bases lining up with TRBD1. CDR1 and CDR2 (germline): SGHDT, YYEEEE. The CDR3 has 15 residues. With 4 bases clipped from V and 0 bases from J, the junction kept 5 bases outside the gene matches. CDR3 loop: CASSVPGQGSYEQYF. The DNA of the CDR3 is TGTGCCAGCAGCGTACCGGGACAGGGCTCCTACGAGCAGTACTTC. The variable domain in full, completed from reference TRBV5-6 and TRBJ2-7, reads DAGVTQSPTHLIKTRGQQVTLRCSPKSGHDTVSWYQQALGQGPQFIFQYYEEEERQRGNFPDRFSGHQFPNYSSELNVNALLLGDSALYLCASSVPGQGSYEQYFGPGTRLTVT.

The genes are TRBV27 and TRBJ2-5, with 12 bases that match TRBD2. The DNA end is more similar to TRBJ2-7, so the J call may be wrong. Germline V gives CDR1 MNHEY, CDR2 SMNVEV (reference sequence). CDR3 length equals 14 residues. CDR3 loop: CASSGRLAGDEQYF. As DNA, the CDR3 is TGTGCCAGCAGTGGGAGACTAGCGGGGGACGAGCAGTACTTC.

Worth noting for this clonotype: Just one base apart from a much larger clone, this may be a read error. The chain employs TRBV5-1 and TRBJ1-1; 7 bases fit TRBD1. This CDR3 has 16 amino acids. Germline loops: CDR1 SGHRS, CDR2 YFSETQ. Germline trimming cut 2 bases from V and 1 base from J; bases unmatched to any gene: 8. CDR3 bases: TGCGCCAGCAGCTTCCCGGCAGGGGGTTCGAACACTGAAGCTTTCTTT. Its protein product is CASSFPAGGSNTEAFF.

The chain carries TRBV2 and TRBJ2-2; possible D gene TRBD2, 5 bases. The CDR3 contains 14 residues. The germline gives CDR1 SNHLY, CDR2 FYNNEI. Trimming took 0 bases from V and 6 from J, leaving 8 bases between them. The CDR3 DNA follows: TGTGCCAGCAGTGAAGCGAACGGGGCCGGGGAGCTGTTTTTT. Its protein product is CASSEANGAGELFF.

The rearrangement links TRBV18 to TRBJ1-4; no clear D. The CDR3 extends over 15 amino acids. Germline V gene sequence: CDR1 KGHSH, CDR2 LQKENI. V gave up 0 bases and J gave up 5 bases, with 10 bases separating them. CDR3 DNA sequence: TGTGCCAGCTCACCACCAGGCGGTGACAATGAAAAACTGTTTTTT. It encodes CASSPPGGDNEKLFF. The full variable domain, in which reference TRBV18 and TRBJ1-4 provide the parts outside the CDR3, is NAGVMQNPRHLVRRRGQEARLRCSPMKGHSHVYWYRQLPEEGLKFMVYLQKENIIDESGMPKERFSAEFPKEGPSILRIQQVVRGDSAAYFCASSPPGGDNEKLFFGSGTQLSVL.

This clonotype was found a few times. At one boundary the junction diverges from the germline segment, which might be a read error. V usage is TRBV25-1 and J usage is TRBJ2-3; D not certain. Germline assignment: CDR1 MGHDK and CDR2 SYGVNS. The CDR3 runs 14 residues. The CDR3: CACSSEGQTDTQYF. CDR3 coding DNA: TGTGCCTGCAGCAGTGAAGGCCAGACTGATACGCAGTATTTT.

In its sample, this clonotype was seen many times. The chain recombines TRBV5-1 with TRBJ2-7; tentatively, D is TRBD1 (6 bases). Germline-derived CDR1 and CDR2 are SGHRS and YFSETQ. CDR3 length equals 17 residues. V shed 0 bases and J shed 6 bases, with 22 bases lying between them. The CDR3 here is CASSLGDPTGRGSEQYF. Written as DNA, the CDR3 is TGCGCCAGCAGCTTGGGCGATCCGACAGGCCGGGGCAGCGAGCAGTACTTC.

This clonotype showed up many times. The CDR3 region has the DNA TGTGCCAGCAGCCCTCGGGGGTTCGGAAATGAGCAGTTCTTC. This codes for CASSPRGFGNEQFF. The chain carries TRBV7-6 and TRBJ2-1, with a tentative D call TRBD2 (6 bases). Germline CDR1 reads SGHVS; CDR2 reads FNYEAQ. The CDR3 covers 14 residues. V lost 5 bases to trimming and J lost 7 bases, with 15 bases between them.

This clonotype was picked up a small number of times. The chain employs TRBV5-1 and TRBJ2-3; D unresolved. V lost 5 bases to trimming and J lost 3 bases, with 7 bases between them. The length of the CDR3 is 12 residues. Germline CDR1 reads SGHRS; CDR2 reads YFSETQ. The CDR3 DNA follows: TGCGCCAGCAGAAATTGGACAGATACGCAGTATTTT. Residues: CASRNWTDTQYF. Supplemented by reference TRBV5-1 and TRBJ2-3, the full variable domain reads KAGVTQTPRYLIKTRGQQVTLSCSPISGHRSVSWYQQTPGQGLQFLFEYFSETQRNKGNFPGRFSGRQFSNSRSEMNVSTLELGDSALYLCASRNWTDTQYFGPGTRLTVL.

In its sample, this clonotype was seen many times. V usage is TRBV20-1 and J usage is TRBJ1-5, with unresolved D. Germline V gene sequence: CDR1 DFQATT, CDR2 SNEGSKA (reference sequence). This CDR3 comprises 13 residues. Trimming stripped 6 bases from V and 4 bases from J, with 13 bases between. The CDR3 reads CSAARERNQPQHF. In nucleotides, the CDR3 is TGCAGTGCCGCCCGGGAACGGAATCAGCCCCAGCATTTT.

In regard to this clonotype: A much more abundant neighbour one base away suggests this may be a read error. The chain uses TRBV3-1 and TRBJ1-2; a possible D gene is TRBD1 (6 bases). CDR1 and CDR2 (germline): LGHDT, YNNKEL (reference sequence). The CDR3 is 12 residues long. The CDR3 sequence is CAGSLRGNGYTF. The CDR3 DNA follows: TGTGCCGGCAGTCTCAGGGGCAATGGCTACACCTTC.